Sequencing of this TCR beta chain was carried out in a study of T cells expressing NK-cell markers. TCRdb re-called the 5' RACE reads and gives one entry per CDR3 protein, without DNA. This sample contains hundreds of thousands of distinct CDR3 sequences. The CDR3 is 15 amino acids. CDR1 LGHNA and CDR2 YSLEER come from the germline V gene. The sample taken for sequencing was blood T cells: a sorted CD56 or NKG2C T cell subset, CD4+ or CD8+ T cells, or bulk PBMC T cells (not recorded which). The V gene is TRBV4-3, the J gene TRBJ2-5; there is no DNA to check the TCRdb D call of TRBD2. The receptor was isolated from a woman between 18 and 70 years old in good health. This chain's CDR3 is CASSRGLVGRETQYF.